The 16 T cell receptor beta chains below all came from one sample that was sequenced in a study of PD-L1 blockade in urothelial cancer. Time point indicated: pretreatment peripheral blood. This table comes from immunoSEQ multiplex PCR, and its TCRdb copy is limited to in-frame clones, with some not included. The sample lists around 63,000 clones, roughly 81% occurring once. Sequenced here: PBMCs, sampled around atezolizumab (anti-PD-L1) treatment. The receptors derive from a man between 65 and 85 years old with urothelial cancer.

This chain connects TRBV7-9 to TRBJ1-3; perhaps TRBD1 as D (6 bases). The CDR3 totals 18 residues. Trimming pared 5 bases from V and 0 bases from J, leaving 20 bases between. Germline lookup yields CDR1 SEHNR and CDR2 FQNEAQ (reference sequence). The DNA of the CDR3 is TGTGCCAGCAGCGGAACACACAGGGAACAACACTCTGGAAACACCATATATTTT. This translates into CASSGTHREQHSGNTIYF.

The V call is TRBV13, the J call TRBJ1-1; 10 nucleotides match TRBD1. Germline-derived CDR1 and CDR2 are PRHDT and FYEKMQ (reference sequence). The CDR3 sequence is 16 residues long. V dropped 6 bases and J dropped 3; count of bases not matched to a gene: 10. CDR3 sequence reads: CASRIGRTGGDTEAFF. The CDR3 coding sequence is TGTGCCAGCAGGATAGGGAGGACAGGGGGGGACACTGAAGCTTTCTTT.

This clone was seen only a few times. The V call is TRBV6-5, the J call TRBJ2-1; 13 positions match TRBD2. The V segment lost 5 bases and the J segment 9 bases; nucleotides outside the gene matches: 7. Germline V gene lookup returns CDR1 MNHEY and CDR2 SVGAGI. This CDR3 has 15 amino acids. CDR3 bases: TGTGCCAGCAGTCGGACTAGCGGGAGTCTTGGTGAGCAGTTCTTC. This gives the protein CASSRTSGSLGEQFF.

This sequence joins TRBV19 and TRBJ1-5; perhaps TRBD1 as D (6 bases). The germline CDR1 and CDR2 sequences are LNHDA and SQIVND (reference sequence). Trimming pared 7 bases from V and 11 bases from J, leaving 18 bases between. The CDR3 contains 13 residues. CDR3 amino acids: CASNAGAPKAQHF. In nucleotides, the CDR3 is TGTGCCAGTAATGCAGGGGCCCCGAAGGCCCAGCATTTT.

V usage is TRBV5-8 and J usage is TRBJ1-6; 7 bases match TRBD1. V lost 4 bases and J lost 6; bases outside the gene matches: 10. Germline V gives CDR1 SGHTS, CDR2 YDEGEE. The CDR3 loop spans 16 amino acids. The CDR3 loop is CASSPAANRGNSPLHF. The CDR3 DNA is TGTGCCAGCAGCCCCGCGGCTAACAGGGGTAATTCACCCCTCCACTTT.

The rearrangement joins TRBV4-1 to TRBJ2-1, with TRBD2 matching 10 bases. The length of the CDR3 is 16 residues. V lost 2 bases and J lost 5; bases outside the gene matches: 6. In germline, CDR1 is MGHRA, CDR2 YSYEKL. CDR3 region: CASSQSSSGGDNEQFF. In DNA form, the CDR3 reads TGCGCCAGCAGCCAATCATCCAGCGGGGGGGACAATGAGCAGTTCTTC.

The CDR3 DNA sequence: TGTGCCAGTAGTATAAGCGGTGCAACTAATGAAAAACTGTTTTTT. Its protein product is CASSISGATNEKLFF. This rearrangement joins TRBV19 to TRBJ1-4; the D is unclear. The germline V and J ends were trimmed by 2 bases and 0 bases, with 7 bases remaining between them. The CDR3 covers 15 residues. Germline values: CDR1 LNHDA, CDR2 SQIVND (reference sequence).

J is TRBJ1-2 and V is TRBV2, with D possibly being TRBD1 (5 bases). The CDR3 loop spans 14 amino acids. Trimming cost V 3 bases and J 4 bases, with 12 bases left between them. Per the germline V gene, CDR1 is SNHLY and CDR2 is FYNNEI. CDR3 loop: CASSEDAGGYGYTF. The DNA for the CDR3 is TGTGCCAGCAGTGAGGACGCCGGGGGCTATGGCTACACCTTC.

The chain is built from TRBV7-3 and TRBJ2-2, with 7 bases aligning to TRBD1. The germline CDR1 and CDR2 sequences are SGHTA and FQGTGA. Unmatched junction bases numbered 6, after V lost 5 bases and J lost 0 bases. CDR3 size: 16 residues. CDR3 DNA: TGTGCCAGCAGCCAAATAGGACAGGCGAACACCGGGGAGCTGTTTTTT. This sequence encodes CASSQIGQANTGELFF. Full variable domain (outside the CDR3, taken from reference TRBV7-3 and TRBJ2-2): GAGVSQTPSNKVTEKGKYVELRCDPISGHTALYWYRQSLGQGPEFLIYFQGTGAADDSGLPNDRFFAVRPEGSVSTLKIQRTERGDSAVYLCASSQIGQANTGELFFGEGSRLTVL.

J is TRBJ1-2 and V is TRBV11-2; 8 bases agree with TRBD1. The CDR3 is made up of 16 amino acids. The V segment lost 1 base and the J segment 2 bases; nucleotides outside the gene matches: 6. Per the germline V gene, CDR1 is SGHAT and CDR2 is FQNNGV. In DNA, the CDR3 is TGTGCCAGCAGCTTAGGGACAGGGAAAGGGAACTATGGCTACACCTTC. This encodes CASSLGTGKGNYGYTF.

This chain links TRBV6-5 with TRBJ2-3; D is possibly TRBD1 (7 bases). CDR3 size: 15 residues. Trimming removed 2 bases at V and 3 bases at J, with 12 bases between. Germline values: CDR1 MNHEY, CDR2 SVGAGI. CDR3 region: CASSYGGTATDTQYF. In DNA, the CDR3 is TGTGCCAGCAGTTACGGAGGGACAGCTACAGATACGCAGTATTTT.

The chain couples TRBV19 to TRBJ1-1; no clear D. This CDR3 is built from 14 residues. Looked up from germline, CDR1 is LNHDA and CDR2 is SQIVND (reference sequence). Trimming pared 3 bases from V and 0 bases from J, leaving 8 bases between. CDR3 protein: CASSIRGMNTEAFF. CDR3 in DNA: TGTGCCAGTAGTATCCGCGGAATGAACACTGAAGCTTTCTTT.

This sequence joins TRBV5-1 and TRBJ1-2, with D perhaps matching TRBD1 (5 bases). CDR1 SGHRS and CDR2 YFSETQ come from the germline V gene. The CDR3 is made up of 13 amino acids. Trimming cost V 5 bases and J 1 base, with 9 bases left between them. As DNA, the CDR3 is TGCGCCAGCAGTCAGGGCAGTAACTATGGCTACACCTTC. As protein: CASSQGSNYGYTF. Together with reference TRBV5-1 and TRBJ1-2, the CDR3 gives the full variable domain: KAGVTQTPRYLIKTRGQQVTLSCSPISGHRSVSWYQQTPGQGLQFLFEYFSETQRNKGNFPGRFSGRQFSNSRSEMNVSTLELGDSALYLCASSQGSNYGYTFGSGTRLTVV.

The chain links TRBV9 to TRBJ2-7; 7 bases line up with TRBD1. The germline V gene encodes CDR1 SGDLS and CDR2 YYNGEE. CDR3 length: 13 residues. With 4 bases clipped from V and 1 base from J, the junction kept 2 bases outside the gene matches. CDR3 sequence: CASSQQGSYEQYF. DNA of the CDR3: TGTGCCAGCAGCCAACAGGGGTCCTACGAGCAGTACTTC.

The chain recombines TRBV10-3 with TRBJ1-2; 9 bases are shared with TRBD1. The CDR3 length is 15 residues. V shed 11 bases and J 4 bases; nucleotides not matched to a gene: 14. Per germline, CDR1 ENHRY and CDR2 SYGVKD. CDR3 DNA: TGTGCCGGATCCGGGGCACAGGGGGCTAGCTATGGCTACACCTTC. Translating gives CAGSGAQGASYGYTF.

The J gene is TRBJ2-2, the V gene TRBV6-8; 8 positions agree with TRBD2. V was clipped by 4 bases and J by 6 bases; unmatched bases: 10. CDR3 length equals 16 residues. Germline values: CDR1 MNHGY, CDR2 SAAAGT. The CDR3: CASSSPAGGPPGELFF. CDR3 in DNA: TGTGCCAGCAGTTCTCCTGCGGGGGGTCCTCCCGGGGAGCTGTTTTTT.